These 8 T cell receptor beta chains share one sample of origin, sequenced in a study of T cell responses to AZD1222 COVID-19 vaccine. Clones were sequenced by immunoSEQ multiplex PCR, and TCRdb holds only the in-frame ones, with some missing. The repertoire holds about 100,000 clones, about 86% seen once, with about 16% in the top ten. Here the sequenced sample was peripheral blood, taken on day 0 of AZD1222 vaccination. These receptors were taken from an adult in good health.

The V and J genes are TRBV6-5 and TRBJ1-1; D gene ambiguous. The germline CDR1 and CDR2 sequences are MNHEY and SVGAGI. Trimming removed 6 bases at V and 7 bases at J, with 6 bases between. The CDR3 consists of 10 residues. CDR3 loop: CASRTREAFF. For the CDR3, the DNA is TGTGCCAGCAGGACACGTGAAGCTTTCTTT.

The chain recombines TRBV12-3 or TRBV12-4 with TRBJ1-1, with D perhaps matching TRBD1 (5 bases). CDR3 length equals 12 residues. Trimming left V 8 bases short and J 6 bases short, with 13 bases between. The CDR3 protein is CASVVGAAEAFF. CDR3 in DNA: TGTGCCAGCGTGGTCGGGGCAGCTGAAGCTTTCTTT.

The J gene is TRBJ2-1, the V gene TRBV19; TRBD2 matches at 14 bases. CDR3 length equals 16 residues. J lost 4 bases, V lost 6 bases, and 5 bases had no gene match. The germline gives CDR1 LNHDA, CDR2 SQIVND (reference sequence). The CDR3 region is CASSVRTSGRYNEQFF. CDR3 nucleotide sequence: TGTGCCAGTAGCGTAAGGACTAGCGGGAGGTACAATGAGCAGTTCTTC. Variable domain in full (rest from reference TRBV19 and TRBJ2-1): DGGITQSPKYLFRKEGQNVTLSCEQNLNHDAMYWYRQDPGQGLRLIYYSQIVNDFQKGDIAEGYSVSREKKESFPLTVTSAQKNPTAFYLCASSVRTSGRYNEQFFGPGTRLTVL.

This clone was picked up one time. This chain links TRBV7-2 with TRBJ1-4; 9 nucleotides align to TRBD1. Germline V gene sequence: CDR1 SGHTA, CDR2 FQGNSA. V was clipped by 1 base and J by 2 bases; unmatched bases: 2. The CDR3 extends over 16 amino acids. The CDR3 spells CASSLGQGGTNEKLFF. The CDR3 DNA reads TGTGCCAGCAGCTTAGGACAGGGGGGCACTAATGAAAAACTGTTTTTT.

This clone was detected only once. CDR3 nucleotide sequence: TGTGCCAGCAGCCGTGGGTATATGAACACTGAAGCTTTCTTT. The encoded protein is CASSRGYMNTEAFF. The genes are TRBV3-1 (or the pseudogene TRBV3-2) and TRBJ1-1; D is undetermined. With 4 bases removed from V and 0 bases from J, the gap between germline ends came to 9 bases. Germline assignment: CDR1 LGHDT and CDR2 YNNKEL (reference sequence). CDR3 length: 14 amino acids.

The chain recombines TRBV14 with TRBJ1-2; maybe TRBD1 (6 bases). There are 13 residues in the CDR3. Germline-derived CDR1 and CDR2 are SGHDN and FVKESK. V shed 2 bases and J shed 7 bases, with 11 bases lying between them. The CDR3 sequence: CASSQLRTVGYTF. Here the CDR3 DNA reads TGTGCCAGCAGCCAACTCCGGACAGTTGGCTACACCTTC.

The chain combines TRBV19 with TRBJ1-1; D is uncertain. V shed 5 bases and J shed 1 base, with 14 bases lying between them. The germline gives CDR1 LNHDA, CDR2 SQIVND (reference sequence). The length of the CDR3 is 15 residues. The CDR3 DNA is TGTGCCAGTAGTTGGGCAGAGGATAGGAACACTGAAGCTTTCTTT. Residues: CASSWAEDRNTEAFF.

The gene calls are TRBV27 and TRBJ2-2, with D unresolved. CDR1 and CDR2 from the germline V gene are MNHEY and SMNVEV (reference sequence). The CDR3 has 16 amino acids. The V end was cut by 8 bases, the J end by 1 base, with 17 bases between. The chain's CDR3 is CASFKAGPLNTGELFF. The CDR3 DNA reads TGTGCCAGCTTCAAGGCCGGTCCTTTGAACACCGGGGAGCTGTTTTTT.